This is a list of T cell receptor beta chains from one sample in a study of blood T cell repertoires in COVID-19. Clones were sequenced by immunoSEQ multiplex PCR, and TCRdb holds only the in-frame ones, with some missing. The data contain some 170,000 clones, around 77% of them singletons. Sequenced sample: peripheral blood. Every receptor here comes from a man aged 70 or older with acute or convalescent COVID-19. Both conserved end residues are part of each CDR3. The D gene is left open where the match is weak. Size is stated for part of the rows, as once, few or many counts, or as a class when the clone is expanded.

d_gene	v_gene	abundance	j_gene	CDR3aa	CDR3nt
NA	TRBV19	NA	TRBJ2-5	CASKSEVRETQYF	TGTGCCAGTAAGAGCGAAGTTCGGGAGACCCAGTACTTC
TRBD1	TRBV19	NA	TRBJ2-2	CASRKGQGPTGELFF	TGTGCCAGTAGAAAGGGACAGGGGCCCACCGGGGAGCTGTTTTTT
NA	TRBV6-1	NA	TRBJ1-2	CASSTGSGNLGYTF	TGTGCCAGCAGTACCGGATCAGGGAATTTAGGCTACACCTTC
TRBD1	TRBV6-5	few	TRBJ2-7	CASSYGDRGYEQYF	TGTGCCAGCAGTTACGGGGACAGGGGATACGAGCAGTACTTC
NA	TRBV6-5	NA	TRBJ2-1	CASSSPGGYEQFF	TGTGCCAGCAGCTCACCGGGGGGCTATGAGCAGTTCTTC
TRBD2	TRBV11-2	once	TRBJ2-3	CASSLVFAGGADTQYF	TGTGCCAGCAGCTTAGTTTTTGCGGGAGGGGCAGATACGCAGTATTTT
NA	TRBV7-3	NA	TRBJ2-7	CASSLGEGLSYEQYF	TGTGCCAGCAGCTTAGGAGAGGGACTTTCCTACGAGCAGTACTTC
TRBD1	TRBV30	few	TRBJ1-5	CAWSPIQGNQPQHF	TGTGCCTGGAGTCCAATACAGGGGAATCAGCCCCAGCATTTT
TRBD1	TRBV19	NA	TRBJ1-2	CASSIEPGQGHGYTF	TGTGCCAGTAGTATAGAGCCCGGACAGGGGCATGGCTACACCTTC
TRBD2	TRBV4-2	NA	TRBJ2-7	CASSQGLAGVYEQYF	TGTGCCAGCAGCCAAGGACTAGCGGGAGTCTACGAGCAGTACTTC
NA	TRBV28	NA	TRBJ1-4	CASSLGQTTNEKLFF	TGTGCCAGCAGTTTAGGACAGACAACTAATGAAAAACTGTTTTTT
TRBD1	TRBV5-1	NA	TRBJ2-2	CASSGSTGITGELFF	TGCGCCAGCAGCGGGTCGACAGGGATTACCGGGGAGCTGTTTTTT
NA	TRBV5-1	NA	TRBJ2-3	CASNLDGGRTDTQYF	TGCGCCAGCAACCTGGACGGGGGGCGGACAGATACGCAGTATTTT
TRBD2	TRBV6-4	NA	TRBJ2-2	CASSTTSGTSDSGELFF	TGTGCCAGCAGTACTACCTCCGGGACTAGCGATTCCGGGGAGCTGTTTTTT
NA	TRBV5-6	NA	TRBJ1-2	CASSLESLRGGGYTF	TGTGCCAGCAGCTTGGAGTCCCTAAGGGGTGGTGGCTACACCTTC
NA	TRBV18	NA	TRBJ1-5	CASSPAGAQPQHF	TGTGCCAGCTCACCCGCCGGTGCTCAGCCCCAGCATTTT
NA	TRBV27	NA	TRBJ1-1	CASSYAGDTEAFF	TGTGCCAGCAGTTATGCAGGGGATACTGAAGCTTTCTTT
NA	TRBV5-4	NA	TRBJ2-3	CASSSTPPGLSTDTQYF	TGTGCCAGCAGCTCCACACCTCCGGGACTGAGCACAGATACGCAGTATTTT
NA	TRBV18	NA	TRBJ1-4	CASSPRESEKLFF	TGTGCCAGCTCACCGAGGGAGAGTGAAAAACTGTTTTTT
NA	TRBV7-9	NA	TRBJ1-2	CASSSRGGDYGYTF	TGTGCCAGCAGCAGCAGGGGTGGCGACTATGGCTACACCTTC
TRBD2	TRBV3-1/TRBV3-2	NA	TRBJ2-1	CASSQGSAGFSYNEQFF	TGTGCCAGCAGCCAGGGGTCAGCGGGGTTCTCCTACAATGAGCAGTTCTTC
NA	TRBV25-1	NA	TRBJ2-1	CASSDLPGNYNEQFF	TGTGCCAGCAGTGACCTGCCCGGGAACTACAATGAGCAGTTCTTC
TRBD1	TRBV28	NA	TRBJ2-3	CASSPTGTGLWAQYF	TGTGCCAGCAGTCCTACGGGGACAGGGTTGTGGGCGCAGTATTTT
NA	TRBV11-2	NA	TRBJ2-3	CASSLEASTDTQYF	TGTGCCAGCAGCTTAGAGGCCAGCACAGATACGCAGTATTTT
TRBD1	TRBV28	NA	TRBJ2-7	CASIGTAYEQYF	TGTGCCAGCATAGGGACAGCTTACGAGCAGTACTTC
NA	TRBV7-2	NA	TRBJ1-1	CASSRRADSEAFF	TGTGCCAGCAGCCGGAGGGCGGACTCTGAAGCTTTCTTT
NA	TRBV12-3/TRBV12-4	NA	TRBJ1-1	CASSASIGGEAFF	TGTGCCAGCAGTGCCTCCATCGGGGGAGAAGCTTTCTTT
NA	TRBV7-8	NA	TRBJ1-2	CASSLAHPWGPQAYGYTF	TGTGCCAGCAGCTTAGCGCACCCCTGGGGGCCCCAGGCCTATGGCTACACCTTC
NA	TRBV19	NA	TRBJ2-3	CSAGPDTQYF	TGTTCTGCGGGTCCCGATACGCAGTATTTT
NA	TRBV9	NA	TRBJ2-3	CASSTSPAADTQYF	TGTGCCAGCAGCACTAGCCCAGCGGCAGATACGCAGTATTTT
TRBD1	TRBV5-5	few	TRBJ1-1	CASSIRDSSSNTEAFF	TGTGCCAGCAGCATTAGGGACAGTTCCTCGAACACTGAAGCTTTCTTT
TRBD1	TRBV29-1	NA	TRBJ2-1	CSVVGSGQGYNEQFF	TGCAGCGTTGTAGGTTCGGGACAGGGGTACAATGAGCAGTTCTTC
TRBD2	TRBV7-3	NA	TRBJ2-3	CASSFYRTSGSTDTQYF	TGTGCCAGCAGCTTTTACAGGACTAGCGGGAGCACAGATACGCAGTATTTT
TRBD2	TRBV20-1	NA	TRBJ2-7	CSASSWDPGLAERGEQYF	TGCAGTGCTAGTTCTTGGGACCCGGGACTAGCGGAGAGGGGGGAGCAGTACTTC
NA	TRBV12-5	NA	TRBJ1-3	CASGLVLGGNTIYF	TGTGCTAGTGGTTTGGTACTCGGTGGAAACACCATATATTTT
NA	TRBV25-1	NA	TRBJ1-1	CASSAGGGRNTEAFF	TGTGCCAGCAGTGCGGGGGGCGGGAGGAACACTGAAGCTTTCTTT
NA	TRBV2	NA	TRBJ1-1	CASSKTDTGTEAFF	TGTGCCAGCAGCAAGACAGATACCGGCACTGAAGCTTTCTTT